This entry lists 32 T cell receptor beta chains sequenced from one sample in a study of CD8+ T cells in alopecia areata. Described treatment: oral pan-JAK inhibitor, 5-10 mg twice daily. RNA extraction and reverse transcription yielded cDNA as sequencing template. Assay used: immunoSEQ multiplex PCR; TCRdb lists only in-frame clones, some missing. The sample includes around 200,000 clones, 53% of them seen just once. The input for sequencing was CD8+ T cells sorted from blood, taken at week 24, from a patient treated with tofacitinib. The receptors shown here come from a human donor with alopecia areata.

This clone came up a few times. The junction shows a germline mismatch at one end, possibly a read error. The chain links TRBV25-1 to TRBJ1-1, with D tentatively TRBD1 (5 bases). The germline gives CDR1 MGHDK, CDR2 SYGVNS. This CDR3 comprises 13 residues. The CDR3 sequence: CASSEYNTGLKVF. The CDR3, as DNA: TGTGCCAGCAGTGAATATAACACAGGTCTGAAAGTCTTT.

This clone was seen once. CDR3 coding DNA: TGTGCCAGCAGCTCGGCGCAGGGGTCCACTGAAGCTTTCTTT. It encodes CASSSAQGSTEAFF. The gene calls are TRBV7-3 and TRBJ1-1, with D perhaps TRBD1 (6 bases). Germline CDR1 SGHTA, CDR2 FQGTGA. The V gene lost 4 bases and the J gene lost 4 bases, with 13 bases spanning the gap. This CDR3 is built from 14 residues.

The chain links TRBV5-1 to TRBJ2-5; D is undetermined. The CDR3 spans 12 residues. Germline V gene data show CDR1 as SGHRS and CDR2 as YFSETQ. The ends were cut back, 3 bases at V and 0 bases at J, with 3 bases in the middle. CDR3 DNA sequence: TGCGCCAGCAGCTGGAACCAAGAGACCCAGTACTTC. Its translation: CASSWNQETQYF.

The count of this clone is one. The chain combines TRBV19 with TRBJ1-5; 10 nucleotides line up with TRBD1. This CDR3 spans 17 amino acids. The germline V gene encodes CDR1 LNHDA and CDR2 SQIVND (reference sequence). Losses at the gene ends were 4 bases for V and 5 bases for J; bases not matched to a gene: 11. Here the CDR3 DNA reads TGTGCCAGTAGTAGCCGGGACAGGGGTGGTATGGATCAGCCCCAGCATTTT. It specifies CASSSRDRGGMDQPQHF.

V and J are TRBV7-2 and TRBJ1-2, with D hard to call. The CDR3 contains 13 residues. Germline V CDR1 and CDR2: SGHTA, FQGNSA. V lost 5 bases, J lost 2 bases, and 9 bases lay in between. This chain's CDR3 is CASSHPGNYGYTF. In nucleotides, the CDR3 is TGTGCCAGCAGCCACCCGGGGAACTATGGCTACACCTTC.

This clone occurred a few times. CDR3 protein: CASSQKRTVRTEAFF. The CDR3 coding sequence is TGCGCCAGCAGCCAAAAAAGGACAGTACGCACTGAAGCTTTCTTT. V is TRBV4-3 and J is TRBJ1-1; D may be TRBD1 (6 bases). Germline V CDR1 and CDR2: LGHNA, YSLEER. This CDR3 is built from 15 residues. V shed 2 bases and J shed 4 bases, with 14 bases lying between them.

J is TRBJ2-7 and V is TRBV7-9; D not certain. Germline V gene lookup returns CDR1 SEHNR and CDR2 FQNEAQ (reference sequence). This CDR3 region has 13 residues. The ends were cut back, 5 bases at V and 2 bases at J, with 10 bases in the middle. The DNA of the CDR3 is TGTGCCAGCAGCCCCCAGTACACCTACGAGCAGTACTTC. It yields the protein CASSPQYTYEQYF.

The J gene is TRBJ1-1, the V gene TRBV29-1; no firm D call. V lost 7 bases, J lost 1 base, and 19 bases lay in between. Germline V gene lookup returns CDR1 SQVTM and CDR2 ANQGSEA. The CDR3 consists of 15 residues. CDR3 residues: CSGRPSLGRNTEAFF. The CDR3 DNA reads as TGCAGCGGGCGGCCCTCCCTAGGGAGGAACACTGAAGCTTTCTTT. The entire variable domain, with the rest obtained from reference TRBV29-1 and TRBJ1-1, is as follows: SAVISQKPSRDICQRGTSLTIQCQVDSQVTMMFWYRQQPGQSLTLIATANQGSEATYESGFVIDKFPISRPNLTFSTLTVSNMSPEDSSIYLCSGRPSLGRNTEAFFGQGTRLTVV.

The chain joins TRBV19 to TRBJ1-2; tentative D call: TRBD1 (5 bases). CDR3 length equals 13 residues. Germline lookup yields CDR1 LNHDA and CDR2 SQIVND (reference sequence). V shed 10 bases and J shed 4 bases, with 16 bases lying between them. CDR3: CATTPGAAYGYTF. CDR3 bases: TGTGCCACTACCCCTGGGGCAGCCTATGGCTACACCTTC.

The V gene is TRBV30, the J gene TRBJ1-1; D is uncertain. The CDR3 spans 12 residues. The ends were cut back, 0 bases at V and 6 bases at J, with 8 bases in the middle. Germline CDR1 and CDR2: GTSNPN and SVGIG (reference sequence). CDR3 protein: CAWSVVASEAFF. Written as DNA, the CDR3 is TGTGCCTGGAGTGTAGTAGCGTCTGAAGCTTTCTTT.

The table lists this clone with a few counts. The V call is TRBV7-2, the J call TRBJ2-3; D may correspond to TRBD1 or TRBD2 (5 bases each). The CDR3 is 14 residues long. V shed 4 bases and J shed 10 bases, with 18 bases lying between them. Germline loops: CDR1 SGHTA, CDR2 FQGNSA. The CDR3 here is CASSSSPGTSPQYF. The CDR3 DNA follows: TGTGCCAGCAGCTCGAGTCCCGGGACGAGTCCGCAGTATTTT. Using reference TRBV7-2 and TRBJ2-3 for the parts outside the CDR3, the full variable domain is GAGVSQSPSNKVTEKGKDVELRCDPISGHTALYWYRQSLGQGLEFLIYFQGNSAPDKSGLPSDRFSAERTGGSVSTLTIQRTQQEDSAVYLCASSSSPGTSPQYFGPGTRLTVL.

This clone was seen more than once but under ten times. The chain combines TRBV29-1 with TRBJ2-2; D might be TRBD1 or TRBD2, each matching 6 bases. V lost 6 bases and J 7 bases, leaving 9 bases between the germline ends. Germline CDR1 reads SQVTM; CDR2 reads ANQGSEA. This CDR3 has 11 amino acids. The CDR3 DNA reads TGCAGCGTCGAGGGGGGCGGGGAGCTGTTTTTT. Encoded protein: CSVEGGGELFF.

The CDR3 DNA is TGTGCCAGCAGTCCCCGGGACAGGGTTTACAATGAGCAGTTCTTC. Translated: CASSPRDRVYNEQFF. The V gene is TRBV7-6, the J gene TRBJ2-1; 9 nucleotides agree with TRBD1. The CDR3 has 15 residues. CDR1 and CDR2 from the germline V gene are SGHVS and FNYEAQ. V trimming: 6 bases; J trimming: 4 bases; junction bases outside the gene matches: 7. The full variable domain, in which reference TRBV7-6 and TRBJ2-1 provide the parts outside the CDR3, is GAGVSQSPRYKVTKRGQDVALRCDPISGHVSLYWYRQALGQGPEFLTYFNYEAQQDKSGLPNDRFSAERPEGSISTLTIQRTEQRDSAMYRCASSPRDRVYNEQFFGPGTRLTVL.

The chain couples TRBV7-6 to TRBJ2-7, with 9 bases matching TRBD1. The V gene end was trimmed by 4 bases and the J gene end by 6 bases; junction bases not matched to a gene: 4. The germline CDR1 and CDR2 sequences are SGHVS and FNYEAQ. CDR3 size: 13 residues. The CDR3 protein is CASSSGTGREQYF. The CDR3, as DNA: TGTGCCAGCAGCTCCGGGACAGGGCGCGAGCAGTACTTC.

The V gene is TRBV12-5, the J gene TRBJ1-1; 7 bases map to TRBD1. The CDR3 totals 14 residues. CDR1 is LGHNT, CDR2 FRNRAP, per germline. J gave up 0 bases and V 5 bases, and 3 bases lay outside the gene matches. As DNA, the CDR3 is TGTGCTAGTGGTACCGGGACAGTGAACACTGAAGCTTTCTTT. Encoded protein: CASGTGTVNTEAFF.

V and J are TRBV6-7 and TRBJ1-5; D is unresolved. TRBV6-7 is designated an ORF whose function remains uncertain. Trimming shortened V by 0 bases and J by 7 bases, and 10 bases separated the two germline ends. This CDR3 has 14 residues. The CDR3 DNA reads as TGTGCCAGCAGTTACTCGAGGCCGGGCCAGCCCCAGCATTTT. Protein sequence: CASSYSRPGQPQHF.

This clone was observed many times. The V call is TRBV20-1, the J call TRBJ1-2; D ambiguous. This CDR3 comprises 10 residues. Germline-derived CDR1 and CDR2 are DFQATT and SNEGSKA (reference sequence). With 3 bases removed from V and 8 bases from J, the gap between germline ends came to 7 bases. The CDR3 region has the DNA TGCAGTGCTAGCGACATAGGCTACACCTTC. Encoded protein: CSASDIGYTF.

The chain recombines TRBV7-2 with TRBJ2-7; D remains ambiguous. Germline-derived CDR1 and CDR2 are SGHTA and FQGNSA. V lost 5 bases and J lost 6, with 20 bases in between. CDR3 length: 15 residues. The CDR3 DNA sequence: TGTGCCAGCAGCCCCCCAGTATCATTGCCGCTCGAGCAGTACTTC. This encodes CASSPPVSLPLEQYF.

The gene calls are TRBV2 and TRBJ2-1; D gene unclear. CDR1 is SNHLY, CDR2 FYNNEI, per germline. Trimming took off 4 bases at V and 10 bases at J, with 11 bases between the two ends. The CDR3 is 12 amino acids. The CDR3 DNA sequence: TGTGCCAGCAGTGTCAAGGGTAACGAGCAGTTCTTC. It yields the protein CASSVKGNEQFF.

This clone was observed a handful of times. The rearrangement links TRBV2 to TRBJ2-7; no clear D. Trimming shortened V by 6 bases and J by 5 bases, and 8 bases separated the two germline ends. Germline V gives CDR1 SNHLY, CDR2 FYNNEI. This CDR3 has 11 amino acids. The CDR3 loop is CASRGNHEQYF. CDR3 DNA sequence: TGTGCCAGCAGGGGAAACCACGAGCAGTACTTC.

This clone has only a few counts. The CDR3 here is CASSLDVRQPQHF. The CDR3 nucleotides read TGTGCCAGCAGTTTAGATGTGCGTCAGCCCCAGCATTTT. V and J are TRBV27 and TRBJ1-5, with D uncertain. Trimming shortened V by 2 bases and J by 6 bases, and 8 bases separated the two germline ends. CDR1 and CDR2 (germline): MNHEY, SMNVEV (reference sequence). This CDR3 region has 13 residues.

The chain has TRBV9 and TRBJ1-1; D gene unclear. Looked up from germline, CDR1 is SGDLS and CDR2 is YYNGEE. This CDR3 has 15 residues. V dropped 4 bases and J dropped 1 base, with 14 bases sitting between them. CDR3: CASSPTNSQNTEAFF. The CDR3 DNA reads TGTGCCAGCAGCCCAACCAACAGCCAGAACACTGAAGCTTTCTTT.

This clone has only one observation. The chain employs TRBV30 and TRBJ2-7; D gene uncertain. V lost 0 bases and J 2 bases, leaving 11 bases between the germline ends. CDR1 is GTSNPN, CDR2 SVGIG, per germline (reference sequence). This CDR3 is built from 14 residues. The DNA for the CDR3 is TGTGCCTGGAGTGTCGGGTTGGGCACCTACGAGCAGTACTTC. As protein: CAWSVGLGTYEQYF.

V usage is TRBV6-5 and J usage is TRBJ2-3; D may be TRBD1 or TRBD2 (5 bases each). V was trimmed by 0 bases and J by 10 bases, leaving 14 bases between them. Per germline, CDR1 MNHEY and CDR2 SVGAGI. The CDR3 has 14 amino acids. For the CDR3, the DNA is TGTGCCAGCAGTTACTCTGAGGGGCCGCTTGCGCAGTATTTT. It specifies CASSYSEGPLAQYF.

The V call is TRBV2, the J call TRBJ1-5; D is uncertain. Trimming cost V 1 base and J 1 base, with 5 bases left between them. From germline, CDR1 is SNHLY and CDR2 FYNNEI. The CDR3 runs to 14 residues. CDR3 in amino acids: CASSEGQSNQPQHF. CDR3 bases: TGTGCCAGCAGTGAAGGGCAGAGCAATCAGCCCCAGCATTTT.

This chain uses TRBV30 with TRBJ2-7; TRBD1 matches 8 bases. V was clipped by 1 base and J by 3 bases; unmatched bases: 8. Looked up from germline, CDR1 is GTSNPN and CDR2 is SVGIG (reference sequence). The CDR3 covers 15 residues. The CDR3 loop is CAWSGGQGGFYEQYF. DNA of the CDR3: TGTGCCTGGAGTGGCGGACAGGGCGGTTTCTACGAGCAGTACTTC.

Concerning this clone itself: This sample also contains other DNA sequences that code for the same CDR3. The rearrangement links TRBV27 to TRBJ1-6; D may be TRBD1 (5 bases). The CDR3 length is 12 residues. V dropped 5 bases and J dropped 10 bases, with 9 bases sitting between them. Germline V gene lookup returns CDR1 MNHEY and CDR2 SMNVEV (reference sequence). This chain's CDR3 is CASSLRGSPLHF. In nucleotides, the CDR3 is TGTGCCAGCAGTCTTCGGGGGTCACCCCTCCACTTT.

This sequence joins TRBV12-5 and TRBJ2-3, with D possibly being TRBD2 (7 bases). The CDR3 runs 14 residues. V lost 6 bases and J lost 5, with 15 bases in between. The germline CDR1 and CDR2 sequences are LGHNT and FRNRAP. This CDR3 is CASGEGGLKDTQYF. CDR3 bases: TGTGCTAGTGGCGAGGGGGGGCTTAAAGATACGCAGTATTTT.

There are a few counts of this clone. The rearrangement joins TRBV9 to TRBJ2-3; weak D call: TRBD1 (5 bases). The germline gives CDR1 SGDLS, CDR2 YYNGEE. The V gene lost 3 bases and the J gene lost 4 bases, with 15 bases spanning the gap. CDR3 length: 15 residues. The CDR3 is CASSGAGSGADTQYF. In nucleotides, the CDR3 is TGTGCCAGCAGCGGAGCAGGGTCTGGGGCAGATACGCAGTATTTT.

The chain's CDR3 is CASSQVSFGVETQYF. The DNA of the CDR3 is TGTGCCAGCAGCCAAGTCTCTTTCGGGGTAGAGACCCAGTACTTC. The chain links TRBV14 to TRBJ2-5; TRBD2 is a possible D gene (5 bases). The V gene lost 1 base and the J gene lost 4 bases, with 13 bases spanning the gap. Germline loops: CDR1 SGHDN, CDR2 FVKESK. The CDR3 sequence is 15 residues long.

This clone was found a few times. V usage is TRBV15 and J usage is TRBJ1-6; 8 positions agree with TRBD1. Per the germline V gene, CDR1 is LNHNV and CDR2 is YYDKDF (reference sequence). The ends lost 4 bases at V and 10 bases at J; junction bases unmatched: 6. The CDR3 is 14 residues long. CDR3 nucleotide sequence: TGTGCCACCAGCACCGACAGGGGAGGATCACCCCTCCACTTT. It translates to CATSTDRGGSPLHF. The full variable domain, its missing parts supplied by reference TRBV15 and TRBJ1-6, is DAMVIQNPRYQVTQFGKPVTLSCSQTLNHNVMYWYQQKSSQAPKLLFHYYDKDFNNEADTPDNFQSRRPNTSFCFLDIRSPGLGDTAMYLCATSTDRGGSPLHFGNGTRLTVT.

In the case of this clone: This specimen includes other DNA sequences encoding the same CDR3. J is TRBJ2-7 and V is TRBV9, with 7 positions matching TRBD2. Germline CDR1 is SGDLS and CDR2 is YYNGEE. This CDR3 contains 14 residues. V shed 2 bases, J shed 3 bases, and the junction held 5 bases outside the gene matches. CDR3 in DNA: TGTGCCAGCAGCGTTGGCGGCGGGGGCTACGAGCAGTACTTC. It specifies CASSVGGGGYEQYF.